This T cell receptor beta chain appears in the sequencing data of a study of brain T cells in children with intractable seizures. Between the trimmed V and J ends, which lost 3 bases and 5 bases, there was a span of 14 bases. The CDR3 totals 13 residues. Germline V lookup: CDR1 SQVTM, CDR2 ANQGSEA. Surgery cases with the highest brain T cell transcript signatures were chosen for sequencing. At least one anti-epileptic drug was given before surgery. Assay: immunoSEQ multiplex PCR; the TCRdb copy retains only in-frame clones and omits some. The sample lists tens of thousands of clones, about 93% occurring once.

The clonotype comes from a boy younger than two with tuberous sclerosis and intractable seizures. The genes are TRBV29-1 and TRBJ2-7, with a weak D call TRBD1 (5 bases). The material sequenced was peripheral blood, taken at surgery. CDR3 protein: CSVESGKVDEQYF. CDR3 DNA: TGCAGCGTTGAGTCAGGGAAGGTAGACGAGCAGTACTTC.